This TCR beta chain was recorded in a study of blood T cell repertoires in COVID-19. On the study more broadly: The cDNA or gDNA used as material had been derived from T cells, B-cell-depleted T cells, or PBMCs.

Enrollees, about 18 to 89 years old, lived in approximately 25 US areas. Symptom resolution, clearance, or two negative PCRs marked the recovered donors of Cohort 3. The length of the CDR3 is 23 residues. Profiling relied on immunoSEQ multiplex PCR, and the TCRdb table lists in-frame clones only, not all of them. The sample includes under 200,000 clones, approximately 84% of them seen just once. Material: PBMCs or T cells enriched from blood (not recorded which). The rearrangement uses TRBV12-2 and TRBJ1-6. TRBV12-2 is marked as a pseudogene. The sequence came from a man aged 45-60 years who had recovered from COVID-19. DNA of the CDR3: TGTGCAAGTCGCTTAGGCTCCAACTCGAAAAGGGGACTATCTATAGAGGATAATTCACCCCTCCACTTT. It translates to CASRLGSNSKRGLSIEDNSPLHF.